The clone carrying this TCR beta chain was recorded a few times. Antigen specificity is unknown. These data belong to a study of T cell repertoires in cytomegalovirus infection. The wider study: Epitope selection comprised recently identified HLA-C-restricted CMV epitopes and well-studied HLA-B-restricted CMV epitopes. An indication of both CMV infection and matching HLA type came from public TCR beta signatures.

In germline, CDR1 is MDHEN, CDR2 SYDVKM. The CDR3 covers 10 residues. Trimming stripped 9 bases from V and 7 bases from J, with 8 bases between. TCRdb re-analysed the reads in MiXCR, keeping a single row per CDR3 protein. The sample has a few hundred thousand distinct CDR3 sequences; approximately 22% are singletons. The chain recombines TRBV28 with TRBJ2-3, with a weak D call TRBD1 (6 bases). The receptor's source is a human donor in good health (CMV status not recorded). Some clones in this sample may be carry-over from other donors' samples. Source: cultured PBMCs, taken from culture after CMV antigen stimulation. CDR3 sequence reads: CASQGYTQYF. The CDR3 nucleotides are TGTGCCAGTCAGGGGTATACGCAGTATTTT.